This T cell receptor (beta chain) is from a study of blood T cell repertoires in COVID-19. Study-level information: Researchers got acute and convalescent COVID-19 samples from the United States, Italy and Spain. In each case, the material was cDNA or gDNA derived from T cells, B-cell-depleted T cells, or PBMCs.

This clone was picked up a small number of times. As originally analysed: Estimates of nucleated cell counts were drawn from the amplification of reference gene primers. Some clones are missing from TCRdb's copy, which holds only in-frame ones; the method was immunoSEQ multiplex PCR. The V and J calls and clone size were taken over from that table, and D and trimming were inferred from the DNA. This table holds about 160,000 clones, 60% to 80% found once. The CDR3 is 13 amino acids. The germline V gene has CDR1 SQVTM and CDR2 ANQGSEA. V was trimmed by 7 bases and J by 0 bases, leaving 9 bases between them.

The chain has TRBV29-1 and TRBJ1-4; D is unclear. Sequencing was done on a sample of peripheral blood. The clonotype was recovered from a man aged 70 or older with acute or convalescent COVID-19. The CDR3 region has the DNA TGCAGCGCTCGTCTTGCAACTAATGAAAAACTGTTTTTT. It is translated as CSARLATNEKLFF.